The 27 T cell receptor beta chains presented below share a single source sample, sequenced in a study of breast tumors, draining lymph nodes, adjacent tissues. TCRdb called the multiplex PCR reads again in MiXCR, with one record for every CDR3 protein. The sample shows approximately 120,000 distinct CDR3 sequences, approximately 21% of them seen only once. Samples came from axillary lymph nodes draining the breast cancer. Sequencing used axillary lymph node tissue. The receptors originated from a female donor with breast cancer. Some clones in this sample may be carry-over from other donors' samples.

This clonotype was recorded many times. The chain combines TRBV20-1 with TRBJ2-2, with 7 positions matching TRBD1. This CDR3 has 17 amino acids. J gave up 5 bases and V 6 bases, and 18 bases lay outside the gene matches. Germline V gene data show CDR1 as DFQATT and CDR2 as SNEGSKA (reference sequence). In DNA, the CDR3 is TGCAGTGCGACCCAGGGGGTCGCGTGGCAGTCGACCGGGGAGCTGTTTTTT. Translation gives CSATQGVAWQSTGELFF.

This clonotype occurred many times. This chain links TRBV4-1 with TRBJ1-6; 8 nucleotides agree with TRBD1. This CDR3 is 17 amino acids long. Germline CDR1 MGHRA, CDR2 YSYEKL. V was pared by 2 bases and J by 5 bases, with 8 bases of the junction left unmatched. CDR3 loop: CASSQRPRTGNNSPLHF. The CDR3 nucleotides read TGCGCCAGCAGCCAAAGGCCCCGGACAGGGAATAATTCACCCCTCCACTTT.

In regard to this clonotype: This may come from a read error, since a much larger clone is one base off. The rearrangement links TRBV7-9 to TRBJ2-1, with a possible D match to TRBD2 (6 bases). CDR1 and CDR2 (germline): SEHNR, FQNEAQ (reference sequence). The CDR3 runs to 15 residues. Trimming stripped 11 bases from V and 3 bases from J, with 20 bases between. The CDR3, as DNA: TGTGCCCGCAAGCGGGCAACCCTCCTCTACAATGAGCAGTTCTTC. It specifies CARKRATLLYNEQFF.

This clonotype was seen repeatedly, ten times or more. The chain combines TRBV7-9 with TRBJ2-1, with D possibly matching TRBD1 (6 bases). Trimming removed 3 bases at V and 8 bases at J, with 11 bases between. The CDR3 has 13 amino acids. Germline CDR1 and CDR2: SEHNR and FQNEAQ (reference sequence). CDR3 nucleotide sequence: TGTGCCAGCAGCTTTCAAGACAGGTATGAGCAGTTCTTC. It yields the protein CASSFQDRYEQFF.

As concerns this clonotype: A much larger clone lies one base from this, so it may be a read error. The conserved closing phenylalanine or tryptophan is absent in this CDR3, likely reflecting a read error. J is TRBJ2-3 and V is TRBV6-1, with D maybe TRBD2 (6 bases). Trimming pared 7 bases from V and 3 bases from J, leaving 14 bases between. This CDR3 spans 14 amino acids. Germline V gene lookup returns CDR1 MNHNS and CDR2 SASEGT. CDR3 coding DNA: TGTGCCAGCAACCGGGACTCCGGGACAGATACGCAGTATCTT. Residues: CASNRDSGTDTQYL.

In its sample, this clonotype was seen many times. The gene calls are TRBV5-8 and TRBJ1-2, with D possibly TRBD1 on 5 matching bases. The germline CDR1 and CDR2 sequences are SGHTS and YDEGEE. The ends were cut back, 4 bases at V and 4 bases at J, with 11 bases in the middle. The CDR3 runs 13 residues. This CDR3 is CASSKTVSYGYTF. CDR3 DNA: TGTGCCAGCAGCAAGACAGTCTCCTATGGCTACACCTTC.

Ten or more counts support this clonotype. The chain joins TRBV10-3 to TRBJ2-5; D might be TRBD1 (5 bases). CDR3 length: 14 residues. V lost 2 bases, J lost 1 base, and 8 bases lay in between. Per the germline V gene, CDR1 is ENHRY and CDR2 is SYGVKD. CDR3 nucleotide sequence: TGTGCCATCAGTGAGGGGGCGTCCCAAGAGACCCAGTACTTC. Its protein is CAISEGASQETQYF.

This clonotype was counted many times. In DNA form, the CDR3 reads TGTGCCAGCAGTTTGACGGGAGTCCACAATGAGCAGTTCTTC. Translating gives CASSLTGVHNEQFF. This chain connects TRBV12-3 or TRBV12-4 to TRBJ2-1; D perhaps matches TRBD2 (6 bases). This CDR3 region has 14 residues. V was trimmed by 3 bases and J by 5 bases, leaving 11 bases between them.

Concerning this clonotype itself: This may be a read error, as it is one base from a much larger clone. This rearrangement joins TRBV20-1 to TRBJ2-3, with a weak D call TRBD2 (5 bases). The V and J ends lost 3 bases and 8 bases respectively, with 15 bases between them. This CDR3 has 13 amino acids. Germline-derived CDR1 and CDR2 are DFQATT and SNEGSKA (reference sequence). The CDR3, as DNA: TGCAGTGCTAGTCCCCTAACGGGAAGTACGCAGTATTTT. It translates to CSASPLTGSTQYF.

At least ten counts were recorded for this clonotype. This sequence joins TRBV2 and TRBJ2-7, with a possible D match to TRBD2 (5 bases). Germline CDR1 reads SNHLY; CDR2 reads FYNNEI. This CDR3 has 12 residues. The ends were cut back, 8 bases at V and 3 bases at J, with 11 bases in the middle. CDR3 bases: TGTGCCAGCGAGGGTCGAAACTACGAGCAGTACTTC. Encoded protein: CASEGRNYEQYF.

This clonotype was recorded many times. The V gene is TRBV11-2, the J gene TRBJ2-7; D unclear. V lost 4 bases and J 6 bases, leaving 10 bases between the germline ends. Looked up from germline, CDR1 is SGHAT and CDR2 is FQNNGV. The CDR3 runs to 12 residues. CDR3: CASSSSLSEQYF. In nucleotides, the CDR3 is TGTGCCAGCAGCTCCTCCCTCAGCGAGCAGTACTTC.

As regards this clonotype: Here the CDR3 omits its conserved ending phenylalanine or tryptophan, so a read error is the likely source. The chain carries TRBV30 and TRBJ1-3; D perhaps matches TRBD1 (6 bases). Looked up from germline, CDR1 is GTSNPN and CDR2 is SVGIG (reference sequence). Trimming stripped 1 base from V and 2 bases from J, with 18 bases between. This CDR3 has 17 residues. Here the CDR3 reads CAWSDGNRAGTGNTIYL. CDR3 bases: TGTGCCTGGAGTGACGGGAACAGGGCTGGAACTGGAAACACCATATATCTT.

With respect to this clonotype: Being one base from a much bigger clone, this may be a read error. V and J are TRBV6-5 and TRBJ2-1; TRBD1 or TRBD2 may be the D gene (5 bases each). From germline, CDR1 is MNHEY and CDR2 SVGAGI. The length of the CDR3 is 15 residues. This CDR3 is CASSSNWDGYDEQFF. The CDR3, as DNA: TGTGCCAGCAGTTCAAACTGGGACGGCTACGATGAGCAGTTCTTC.

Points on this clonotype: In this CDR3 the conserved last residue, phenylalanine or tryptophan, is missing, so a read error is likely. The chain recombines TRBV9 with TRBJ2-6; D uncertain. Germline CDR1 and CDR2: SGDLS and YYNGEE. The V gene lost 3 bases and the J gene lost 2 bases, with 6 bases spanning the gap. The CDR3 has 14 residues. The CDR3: CASSGRPGANVLTL. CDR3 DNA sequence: TGTGCCAGCAGCGGGCGTCCTGGGGCCAACGTCCTGACTCTC.

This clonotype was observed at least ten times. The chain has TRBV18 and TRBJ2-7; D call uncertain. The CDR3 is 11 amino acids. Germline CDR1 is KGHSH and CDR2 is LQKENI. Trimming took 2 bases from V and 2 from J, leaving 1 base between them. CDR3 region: CASSPTYEQYF. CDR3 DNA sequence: TGTGCCAGCTCACCAACCTACGAGCAGTACTTC.

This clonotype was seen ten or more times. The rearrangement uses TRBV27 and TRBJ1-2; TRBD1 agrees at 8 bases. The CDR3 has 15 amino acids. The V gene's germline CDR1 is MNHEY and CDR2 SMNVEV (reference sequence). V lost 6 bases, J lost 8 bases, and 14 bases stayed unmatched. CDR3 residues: CASRTTGGLGDGYTF. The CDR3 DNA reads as TGTGCCAGCAGGACCACAGGGGGGCTTGGGGACGGCTACACCTTC.

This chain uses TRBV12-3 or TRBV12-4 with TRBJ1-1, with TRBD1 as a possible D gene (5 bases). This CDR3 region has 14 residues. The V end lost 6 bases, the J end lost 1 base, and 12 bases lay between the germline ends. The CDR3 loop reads CASRNPGQNTEAFF. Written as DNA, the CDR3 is TGTGCCAGCAGAAACCCGGGGCAGAACACTGAAGCTTTCTTT.

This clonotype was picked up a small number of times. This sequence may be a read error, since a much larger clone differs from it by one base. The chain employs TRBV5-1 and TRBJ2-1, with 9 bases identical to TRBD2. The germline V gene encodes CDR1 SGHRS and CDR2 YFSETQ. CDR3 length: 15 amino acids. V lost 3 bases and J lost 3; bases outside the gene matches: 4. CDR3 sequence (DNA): TGCGCCAGCAGCTCGGCTAGCGGGAACTACAATGAGCAGTTCTTC. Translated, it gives CASSSASGNYNEQFF.

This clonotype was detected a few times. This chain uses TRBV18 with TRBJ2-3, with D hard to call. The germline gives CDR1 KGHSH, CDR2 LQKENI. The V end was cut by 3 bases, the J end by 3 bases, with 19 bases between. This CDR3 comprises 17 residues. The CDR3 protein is CASSPLERPTGTDTQYF. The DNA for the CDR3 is TGTGCCAGCTCACCCCTTGAGAGACCCACGGGTACAGATACGCAGTATTTT.

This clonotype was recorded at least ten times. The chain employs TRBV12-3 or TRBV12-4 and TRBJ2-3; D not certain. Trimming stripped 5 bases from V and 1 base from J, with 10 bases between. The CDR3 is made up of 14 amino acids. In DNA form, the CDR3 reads TGTGCCAGCAGTCCCCCCAGCGGCACAGATACGCAGTATTTT. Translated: CASSPPSGTDTQYF.

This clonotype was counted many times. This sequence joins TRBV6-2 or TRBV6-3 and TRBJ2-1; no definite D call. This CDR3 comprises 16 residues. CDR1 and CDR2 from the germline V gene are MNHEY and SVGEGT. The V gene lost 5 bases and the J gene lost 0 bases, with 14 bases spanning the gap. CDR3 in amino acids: CASSLLRASSYNEQFF. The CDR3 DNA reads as TGTGCCAGCAGTCTCCTTCGGGCCTCCTCCTACAATGAGCAGTTCTTC.

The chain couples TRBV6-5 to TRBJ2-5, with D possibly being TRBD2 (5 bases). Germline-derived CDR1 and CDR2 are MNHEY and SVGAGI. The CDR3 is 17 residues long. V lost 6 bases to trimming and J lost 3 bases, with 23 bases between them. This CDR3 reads CASRHTRWLSVKETQYF. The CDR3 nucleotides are TGTGCCAGCAGGCATACGCGGTGGCTTAGCGTTAAAGAGACCCAGTACTTC.

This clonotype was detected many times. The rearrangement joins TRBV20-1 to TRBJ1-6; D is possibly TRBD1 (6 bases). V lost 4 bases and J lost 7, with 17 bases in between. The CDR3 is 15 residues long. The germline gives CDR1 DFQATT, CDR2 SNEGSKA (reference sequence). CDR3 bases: TGCAGTGCTATCTTCGCCAGGGGCCCCAATTCACCCCTCCACTTT. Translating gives CSAIFARGPNSPLHF.

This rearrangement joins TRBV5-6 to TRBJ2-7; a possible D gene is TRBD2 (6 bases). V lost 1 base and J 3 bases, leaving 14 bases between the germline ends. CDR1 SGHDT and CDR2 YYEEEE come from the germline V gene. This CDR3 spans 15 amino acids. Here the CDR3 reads CASSLPAGLNYEQYF. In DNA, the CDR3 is TGTGCCAGCAGCTTGCCCGCGGGACTGAACTACGAGCAGTACTTC.

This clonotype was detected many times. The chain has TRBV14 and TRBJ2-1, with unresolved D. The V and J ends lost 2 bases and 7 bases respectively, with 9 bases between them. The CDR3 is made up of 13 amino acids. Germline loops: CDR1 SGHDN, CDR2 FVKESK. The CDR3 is CASSQTDLNEQFF. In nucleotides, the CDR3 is TGTGCCAGCAGCCAAACGGACCTGAATGAGCAGTTCTTC.

Here the CDR3 DNA reads TGCAGTGCCTGCACACGGACTAGCGGGAGTCCGTCGTCCTTTCGGGAGCAGTACTTC. Amino acids: CSACTRTSGSPSSFREQYF. The J gene is TRBJ2-7, the V gene TRBV20-1, with 13 bases matching TRBD2. This CDR3 is built from 19 residues. Germline trimming cut 6 bases from V and 7 bases from J; bases unmatched to any gene: 24. The germline V gene encodes CDR1 DFQATT and CDR2 SNEGSKA (reference sequence).

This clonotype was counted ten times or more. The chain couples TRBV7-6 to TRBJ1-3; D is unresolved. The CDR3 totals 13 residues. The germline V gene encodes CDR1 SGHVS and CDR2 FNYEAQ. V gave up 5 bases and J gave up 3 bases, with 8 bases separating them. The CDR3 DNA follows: TGTGCCAGCAGCGGCCTTTTTGGAAACACCATATATTTT. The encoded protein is CASSGLFGNTIYF.